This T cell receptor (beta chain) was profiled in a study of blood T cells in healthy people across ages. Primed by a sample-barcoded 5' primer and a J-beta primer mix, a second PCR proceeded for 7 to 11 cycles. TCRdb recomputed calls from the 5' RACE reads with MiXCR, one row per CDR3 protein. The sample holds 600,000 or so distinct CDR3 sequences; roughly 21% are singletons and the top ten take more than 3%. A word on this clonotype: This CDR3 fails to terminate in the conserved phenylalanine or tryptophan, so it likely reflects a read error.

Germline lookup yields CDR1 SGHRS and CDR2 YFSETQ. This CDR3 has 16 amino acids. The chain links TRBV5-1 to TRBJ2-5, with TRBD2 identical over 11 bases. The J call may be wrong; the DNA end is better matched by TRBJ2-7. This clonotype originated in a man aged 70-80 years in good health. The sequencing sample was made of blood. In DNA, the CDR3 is TGCGCCAGCAGCGTGACCGGGACTAGCGGCTCCTACGAGCAGTACTCC. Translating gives CASSVTGTSGSYEQYS.